The T cell receptor (beta chain) under discussion was sequenced for a study of cytomegalovirus exposure and HLA in healthy donors. Study-level findings and limits: High sensitivity and specificity were reportedly achieved when the classifier diagnosed cytomegalovirus status. Based on reports, TCR beta sequences accurately predicted HLA-A and HLA-B alleles for most subjects. Solely CMV serostatus was available to characterize immune exposure.

A remark on this clone: Antigen unknown.

The PCR had 60 Vbeta and 13 Jbeta primers. In the authors' workflow: Tens of millions of unique TCR beta chains, roughly 10 million shared, were counted in a later analysis. TCRdb's table, derived via immunoSEQ multiplex PCR, lists solely in-frame clones and lacks some. For V, J and clone size, that table is used; D and trimming come from the DNA. The profile shows about 160,000 clones, around 79% of them singletons. Trimming pared 1 base from V and 6 bases from J, leaving 14 bases between. Germline values: CDR1 SGHDT, CDR2 YYEEEE. This CDR3 is 14 amino acids long. The sequencing input was PBMCs. The TCR sequence derives from a woman aged 40 to 55 in good health and CMV-seronegative. The rearrangement links TRBV5-6 to TRBJ2-7, with a tentative D call TRBD1 (5 bases). CDR3 nucleotide sequence: TGTGCCAGCAGCTTGTTTTTTAGGGGTGGCGAGCAGTACTTC. Its protein is CASSLFFRGGEQYF.